Listed below are T cell receptor beta chains from one sample, sequenced in a study of immune evolution from preneoplasia to lung adenocarcinoma. Profiling relied on immunoSEQ multiplex PCR, and the TCRdb table lists in-frame clones only, not all of them. In the table there are about 7,600 clones, around 81% of which are singletons. Sequences were obtained from FFPE invasive lung adenocarcinoma tissue. These receptors came from a person between 50 and 60 years old with lung adenocarcinoma. The CDR3 runs from the conserved cysteine through the conserved F or W. Fields, in order: V gene, D gene, J gene, clone size, CDR3 protein, CDR3 DNA. A D gene is named only where the DNA matches it firmly. The size of a clone is reported for some rows only, either as once, few or many, or as a class for expanded clones.

V: TRBV10-1
D: NA
J: TRBJ1-1
size: NA
CDR3: CASCKGKGTEAFF
DNA: TGCGCCAGCTGTAAGGGTAAAGGGACTGAAGCTTTCTTT

V: TRBV7-9
D: NA
J: TRBJ1-3
size: NA
CDR3: CASSPPPEPDTIYF
DNA: TGTGCCAGCAGCCCCCCCCCTGAGCCGGACACCATATATTTT

V: TRBV18
D: NA
J: TRBJ1-5
size: NA
CDR3: CASSPGTYDQPQHF
DNA: TGTGCCAGCTCACCAGGGACTTACGATCAGCCCCAGCATTTT

V: TRBV11-1
D: TRBD1
J: TRBJ2-7
size: NA
CDR3: CASSPTGDSYEQYF
DNA: TGTGCCAGCAGTCCGACAGGGGACTCCTACGAGCAGTACTTC

V: TRBV29-1
D: TRBD2
J: TRBJ2-5
size: NA
CDR3: CSVDGLAGGTQETQYF
DNA: TGCAGCGTTGATGGACTAGCGGGAGGTACCCAAGAGACCCAGTACTTC

V: TRBV2
D: NA
J: TRBJ2-1
size: NA
CDR3: CASSGGRTNNEQFF
DNA: TGTGCCAGCAGTGGGGGTCGGACTAACAATGAGCAGTTCTTC

V: TRBV5-1
D: NA
J: TRBJ1-5
size: NA
CDR3: CASSPEGLQPQHF
DNA: TGCGCCAGCAGCCCGGAGGGGCTTCAGCCCCAGCATTTT

V: TRBV30
D: NA
J: TRBJ2-3
size: NA
CDR3: CAWTEGDTQYF
DNA: TGTGCCTGGACTGAGGGAGATACGCAGTATTTT

V: TRBV6-5
D: NA
J: TRBJ1-4
size: NA
CDR3: CASSYTSGVSNEKLFF
DNA: TGTGCCAGCAGTTACACCTCGGGAGTGAGTAATGAAAAACTGTTTTTT

V: TRBV7-3
D: TRBD1
J: TRBJ1-2
size: once
CDR3: CASSPGQGAYGYTF
DNA: TGTGCCAGCTCCCCGGGACAGGGGGCCTATGGCTACACCTTC

V: TRBV2
D: NA
J: TRBJ1-1
size: NA
CDR3: CASRGWQMNTEAFF
DNA: TGTGCCAGCAGGGGGTGGCAGATGAACACTGAAGCTTTCTTT

V: TRBV2
D: NA
J: TRBJ1-1
size: few
CDR3: CASSEVLDRFTEAFF
DNA: TGTGCCAGCAGTGAAGTTCTGGACAGATTCACTGAAGCTTTCTTT

V: TRBV28
D: NA
J: TRBJ1-2
size: NA
CDR3: CASNTGHYGYTF
DNA: TGTGCCAGCAACACAGGGCACTATGGCTACACCTTC

V: TRBV5-6
D: NA
J: TRBJ1-5
size: few
CDR3: CASSLAGFGQPQHF
DNA: TGTGCCAGCAGCTTGGCAGGGTTTGGTCAGCCCCAGCATTTT

V: TRBV25-1
D: NA
J: TRBJ1-1
size: NA
CDR3: CATNRGYEAFF
DNA: TGTGCCACTAACCGGGGATATGAAGCTTTCTTT

V: TRBV28
D: NA
J: TRBJ1-2
size: NA
CDR3: CASSLSARYFGYTF
DNA: TGTGCCAGCAGTTTATCTGCCAGATATTTTGGCTACACCTTC

V: TRBV19
D: NA
J: TRBJ1-4
size: NA
CDR3: CASSTRQDNEKLFF
DNA: TGTGCCAGTAGTACCCGACAGGATAATGAAAAACTGTTTTTT

V: TRBV7-2
D: TRBD2
J: TRBJ2-3
size: NA
CDR3: CASSLSGGATTDTQYF
DNA: TGTGCCAGCAGCTTGAGCGGGGGGGCAACTACAGATACGCAGTATTTT

V: TRBV4-1
D: NA
J: TRBJ1-1
size: few
CDR3: CASSQDAGNTEAFF
DNA: TGCGCCAGCAGCCAAGATGCAGGTAACACTGAAGCTTTCTTT

V: TRBV7-9
D: TRBD2
J: TRBJ2-1
size: NA
CDR3: CASSTGTSGVEQFF
DNA: TGTGCCAGCAGTACCGGGACTAGCGGGGTCGAGCAGTTCTTC

V: TRBV7-9
D: NA
J: TRBJ2-3
size: NA
CDR3: CASQQGVNTDTQYF
DNA: TGTGCCAGCCAACAGGGAGTTAACACAGATACGCAGTATTTT

V: TRBV19
D: NA
J: TRBJ1-5
size: NA
CDR3: CASSIASEEPQHF
DNA: TGTGCCAGTAGTATCGCCAGCGAAGAGCCCCAGCATTTT

V: TRBV7-3
D: NA
J: TRBJ2-2
size: NA
CDR3: CATRFGSGTGELFF
DNA: TGTGCCACCCGGTTTGGGAGTGGCACCGGGGAGCTGTTTTTT

V: TRBV27
D: TRBD1
J: TRBJ2-7
size: NA
CDR3: CASSRMSGTDPYEQYF
DNA: TGTGCCAGCAGTCGTATGTCCGGGACAGACCCTTACGAGCAGTACTTC

V: TRBV28
D: NA
J: TRBJ1-5
size: NA
CDR3: CASSLAPTAYSNQPQHF
DNA: TGTGCCAGCAGTTTGGCCCCGACAGCGTATAGCAATCAGCCCCAGCATTTT

V: TRBV5-1
D: TRBD1
J: TRBJ2-7
size: NA
CDR3: CASSWDRAPTYEQYF
DNA: TGCGCCAGCAGCTGGGACAGGGCCCCGACCTACGAGCAGTACTTC

V: TRBV18
D: NA
J: TRBJ1-2
size: NA
CDR3: CASSQNFRTEEYGYTF
DNA: TGTGCCAGCTCACAAAATTTTCGGACGGAGGAGTATGGCTACACCTTC

V: TRBV5-1
D: TRBD1
J: TRBJ1-2
size: NA
CDR3: CASSSGQGAQVDGYTF
DNA: TGCGCCAGCAGCTCCGGACAGGGGGCGCAGGTGGATGGCTACACCTTC

V: TRBV30
D: NA
J: TRBJ1-4
size: NA
CDR3: CAWSVGGQLEKLFF
DNA: TGTGCCTGGAGTGTAGGAGGACAGCTAGAAAAACTGTTTTTT

V: TRBV2
D: NA
J: TRBJ1-6
size: NA
CDR3: CASRRTEVGSPLHF
DNA: TGTGCCAGCAGGCGGACAGAGGTCGGTTCACCCCTCCACTTT

V: TRBV29-1
D: NA
J: TRBJ1-2
size: NA
CDR3: CSVRTGPGYTF
DNA: TGCAGCGTTCGTACAGGGCCTGGCTACACCTTC

V: TRBV27
D: NA
J: TRBJ1-4
size: once
CDR3: CASSKNVPTGPNEKLFF
DNA: TGTGCCAGCAGCAAAAATGTCCCGACAGGCCCTAATGAAAAACTGTTTTTT

V: TRBV7-8
D: TRBD1
J: TRBJ1-1
size: NA
CDR3: CASSLTGGVGTEAFF
DNA: TGTGCCAGCAGCTTAACAGGGGGCGTAGGCACTGAAGCTTTCTTT

V: TRBV4-2
D: TRBD2
J: TRBJ2-5
size: NA
CDR3: CASSRPGGGSQETQYF
DNA: TGTGCCAGCAGCCGGCCTGGGGGGGGGTCCCAAGAGACCCAGTACTTC

V: TRBV7-8
D: TRBD2
J: TRBJ2-2
size: NA
CDR3: CASSYSGGDSGELFF
DNA: TGTGCCAGCAGCTATAGCGGGGGGGACTCCGGGGAGCTGTTTTTT

V: TRBV19
D: TRBD1
J: TRBJ1-2
size: NA
CDR3: CASSSIGQGDYGYTF
DNA: TGTGCCAGTAGTTCCATCGGACAGGGGGACTATGGCTACACCTTC

V: TRBV6-6
D: NA
J: TRBJ1-1
size: NA
CDR3: CASRDRKGYTEAFF
DNA: TGTGCCAGCAGAGACCGCAAGGGGTACACTGAAGCTTTCTTT

V: TRBV5-1
D: NA
J: TRBJ1-2
size: NA
CDR3: CASSPLTANYGYTF
DNA: TGCGCCAGCAGCCCGCTCACAGCTAACTATGGCTACACCTTC

V: TRBV5-4
D: TRBD2
J: TRBJ2-3
size: few
CDR3: CASSQKREGQDTQYF
DNA: TGTGCCAGCAGCCAGAAGCGGGAGGGCCAAGATACGCAGTATTTT

V: TRBV5-1
D: NA
J: TRBJ1-1
size: once
CDR3: CASKRHGGNTEAFF
DNA: TGCGCCAGCAAACGCCACGGGGGAAACACTGAAGCTTTCTTT

V: TRBV9
D: TRBD2
J: TRBJ2-3
size: once
CDR3: CASSVSPTSADTQYF
DNA: TGTGCCAGCAGCGTATCCCCGACTAGCGCAGATACGCAGTATTTT

V: TRBV7-3
D: NA
J: TRBJ2-6
size: NA
CDR3: CASSFGGAGANVLTF
DNA: TGTGCCAGCAGCTTTGGGGGCGCTGGGGCCAACGTCCTGACTTTC

V: TRBV7-2
D: TRBD2
J: TRBJ2-1
size: large
CDR3: CASSPQGLGNDEQFF
DNA: TGTGCCAGCAGCCCCCAGGGACTAGGTAACGATGAGCAGTTCTTC

V: TRBV10-2
D: NA
J: TRBJ1-1
size: NA
CDR3: CASSESGVGTEAFF
DNA: TGCGCCAGCAGTGAGTCAGGGGTAGGGACTGAAGCTTTCTTT

V: TRBV4-1
D: NA
J: TRBJ2-7
size: NA
CDR3: CASSQAARQKNAYEQYF
DNA: TGCGCCAGCAGCCAAGCCGCCAGACAGAAAAACGCCTACGAGCAGTACTTC

V: TRBV7-3
D: NA
J: TRBJ1-5
size: once
CDR3: CASSGGRQPQHF
DNA: TGTGCCAGCAGCGGGGGGCGTCAGCCCCAGCATTTT

V: TRBV4-2
D: TRBD2
J: TRBJ2-1
size: NA
CDR3: CASSSIGTRDNEQFF
DNA: TGTGCCAGCAGCTCAATCGGGACTAGGGACAATGAGCAGTTCTTC

V: TRBV5-1
D: TRBD1
J: TRBJ1-3
size: NA
CDR3: CASSLGQGDPGNTIYF
DNA: TGCGCCAGCAGCTTGGGACAGGGAGACCCTGGAAACACCATATATTTT

V: TRBV5-1
D: NA
J: TRBJ1-1
size: NA
CDR3: CASSQDYRSSEAFF
DNA: TGCGCCAGCAGCCAGGATTACAGGAGCTCTGAAGCTTTCTTT

V: TRBV19
D: NA
J: TRBJ1-5
size: NA
CDR3: CASSQSVGNQPQHF
DNA: TGTGCCAGTAGTCAAAGCGTAGGCAATCAGCCCCAGCATTTT

V: TRBV7-2
D: NA
J: TRBJ1-1
size: NA
CDR3: CASSLQGMNTEAFF
DNA: TGTGCCAGCAGCTTACAGGGAATGAACACTGAAGCTTTCTTT

V: TRBV28
D: NA
J: TRBJ2-1
size: few
CDR3: CASSPERTYNEQFF
DNA: TGTGCCAGCAGCCCGGAAAGGACTTACAATGAGCAGTTCTTC

V: TRBV7-2
D: NA
J: TRBJ1-2
size: few
CDR3: CASSLDTSYGYTF
DNA: TGTGCCAGCAGCTTGGACACCTCCTATGGCTACACCTTC

V: TRBV30
D: NA
J: TRBJ2-5
size: NA
CDR3: CAWSVQGVGLETQYF
DNA: TGTGCCTGGAGTGTACAGGGAGTGGGTTTGGAGACCCAGTACTTC

V: TRBV20-1
D: NA
J: TRBJ1-1
size: NA
CDR3: CSARGYTEAFF
DNA: TGCAGTGCTAGAGGGTACACTGAAGCTTTCTTT